One sample yielded the 7 T cell receptor beta chains listed below, sequenced in a study of OX40 agonist ivuxolimab in advanced cancers. Here immunoSEQ multiplex PCR was the method, and the copy in TCRdb shows in-frame clones only, minus some. The sample has over 70,000 clones, roughly 89% seen once. Sequences were derived from CD4+ or CD8+ T cells sorted from blood, sampled in a trial of the OX40 agonist ivuxolimab. The source of these receptors is an adult with an advanced solid tumor such as melanoma, head and neck, liver or kidney cancer.

The chain joins TRBV27 to TRBJ2-7; 13 positions agree with TRBD2. The CDR3 is 17 amino acids. With 3 bases clipped from V and 4 bases from J, the junction kept 9 bases outside the gene matches. CDR1 is MNHEY, CDR2 SMNVEV, per germline (reference sequence). In DNA form, the CDR3 reads TGTGCCAGCAGTTTTAGATGGACTAGCGGGAGATCTTACGAGCAGTACTTC. Translation gives CASSFRWTSGRSYEQYF.

The V gene is TRBV7-2, the J gene TRBJ1-2; unclear D gene. Germline V gene lookup returns CDR1 SGHTA and CDR2 FQGNSA. Trimming took off 4 bases at V and 0 bases at J, with 9 bases between the two ends. This CDR3 spans 14 amino acids. The CDR3 nucleotides are TGTGCCAGCAGCTCGGACGGAGCTAACTATGGCTACACCTTC. Amino acids: CASSSDGANYGYTF.

This chain uses TRBV12-5 with TRBJ1-2; weak D call: TRBD1 (5 bases). V shed 6 bases and J shed 1 base, with 15 bases lying between them. The V gene's germline CDR1 is LGHNT and CDR2 FRNRAP. The CDR3 covers 15 residues. The CDR3 region is CASGRLGDLNYGYTF. CDR3 in DNA: TGTGCTAGTGGCCGGTTGGGGGACCTTAACTATGGCTACACCTTC.

The chain combines TRBV2 with TRBJ2-7; 9 nucleotides agree with TRBD2. This CDR3 spans 17 amino acids. Trimming at V came to 7 bases and at J to 6 bases, leaving 19 bases not matched to a gene. The germline gives CDR1 SNHLY, CDR2 FYNNEI. This CDR3 is CASTLRGALAGSSEQYF. DNA of the CDR3: TGTGCCAGCACTCTTAGGGGGGCTCTAGCGGGATCGAGCGAGCAGTACTTC.

The chain has TRBV14 and TRBJ2-5; tentatively, D is TRBD1 or TRBD2 (6 bases each). The V and J ends lost 4 bases and 5 bases respectively, with 14 bases between them. The length of the CDR3 is 14 residues. Germline CDR1 reads SGHDN; CDR2 reads FVKESK. In DNA form, the CDR3 reads TGTGCCAGCAGCCTAGTCAGGGGAGGCGAGACCCAGTACTTC. This encodes CASSLVRGGETQYF.

V and J are TRBV6-6 and TRBJ1-5; no reliable D call. Trimming pared 3 bases from V and 3 bases from J, leaving 9 bases between. The CDR3 runs 14 residues. Germline CDR1 is MNHNY and CDR2 is SVGAGI (reference sequence). The CDR3 spells CASSYSSNNQPQHF. DNA for the CDR3: TGTGCCAGCAGTTATTCGTCGAACAATCAGCCCCAGCATTTT.

J is TRBJ1-5 and V is TRBV18; TRBD1 matches at 7 bases. V lost 5 bases, J lost 2 bases, and 6 bases stayed unmatched. Germline CDR1 reads KGHSH; CDR2 reads LQKENI. This CDR3 is 15 amino acids long. CDR3 region: CASSTGTEGNQPQHF. The CDR3 DNA is TGTGCCAGCTCAACCGGGACAGAAGGCAATCAGCCCCAGCATTTT.